The T cell receptor (beta chain) under discussion was sequenced for a study of STAT3 mutations in large granular lymphocyte leukemia. Study overall: Canonical activating STAT3 mutations were detected in roughly half of the longitudinally sequenced T-LGLL patients.

Assay: immunoSEQ multiplex PCR; the TCRdb copy retains only in-frame clones and omits some. The sample carries tens of thousands of clones, approximately 83% recorded once. Study results and limitations: In T-cell large granular lymphocyte leukemia, about half of patients showed multiple immunodominant subclonotypes.

A note on this clone: The antigen remains undetermined.

CDR3 length: 13 residues. Looked up from germline, CDR1 is MNHEY and CDR2 is SMNVEV (reference sequence). V lost 4 bases and J lost 1, with 8 bases in between. This TCR came from a man in his fifties or sixties with T-cell large granular lymphocyte leukemia. Some clones in this sample may be carry-over from other donors' samples. The material sequenced was peripheral blood mononuclear cells. J is TRBJ2-7 and V is TRBV27, with TRBD1 as a possible D gene (6 bases). The CDR3 reads CASSSTGSYEQYF. CDR3 in DNA: TGTGCCAGCAGTTCCACAGGGTCCTACGAGCAGTACTTC.